One sample yielded the 12 T cell receptor beta chains listed below, sequenced in a study of Graves' ophthalmopathy and Graves' hyperthyroidism. TCR beta CDR3 amplification used RNA transcripts. Second-round multiplex PCR followed a first-round RT-PCR using HTBI primers. TCRdb passed the multiplex PCR reads through MiXCR, listing each CDR3 protein once. The profile shows approximately 700,000 distinct CDR3 sequences, roughly 41% of them singletons. Sequencing was done on a sample of peripheral blood. Every receptor here comes from an adult man with Graves' ophthalmopathy.

The CDR3 bases are TGTGCCAGCACCGCCCGGGTCTATCGGACGTCCTACGAGCAGTACTTC. Translating gives CASTARVYRTSYEQYF. This sequence joins TRBV11-3 and TRBJ2-7; D gene unclear. The V end lost 7 bases, the J end lost 1 base, and 20 bases lay between the germline ends. CDR3 size: 16 residues. CDR1 is SGHNT, CDR2 YENEEA, per germline.

The chain couples TRBV29-1 to TRBJ2-7, with TRBD1 matching 9 bases. After removal of 6 bases from V and 13 bases from J, the junction contained 25 bases not matched to a gene. CDR1 is SQVTM, CDR2 ANQGSEA, per germline. The CDR3 is made up of 16 amino acids. The CDR3 DNA reads TGCAGCGTAAGCCGGGACCAGTACAGGGGGCTCGACGGGCAATACTTC. This gives the protein CSVSRDQYRGLDGQYF.

A note on this clonotype: A junction end diverges from the germline sequence, so it may reflect a read error. This chain links TRBV7-6 with TRBJ1-2; D is unclear. The CDR3 is 14 residues long. The V gene's germline CDR1 is SGHVS and CDR2 FNYEAQ. CDR3 nucleotides: TGCGCCAGCAGCCAAGTTTCGGGAAATTATGGCTACACCTTC. Translation gives CASSQVSGNYGYTF.

The J gene is TRBJ2-7, the V gene TRBV2; 9 nucleotides line up with TRBD2. The V gene's germline CDR1 is SNHLY and CDR2 FYNNEI. The CDR3 loop spans 17 amino acids. J was trimmed by 2 bases and V by 7 bases; bases with no gene match: 15. The CDR3: CASMETSGWRGTYEQYF. CDR3 nucleotides: TGTGCCAGCATGGAGACTAGCGGTTGGAGGGGGACCTACGAGCAGTACTTC.

This clonotype has just one count. A much larger clone is a single base away; this may be a read error. The rearrangement joins TRBV12-3 or TRBV12-4 to TRBJ1-1; D gene ambiguous. V dropped 6 bases and J dropped 0 bases, with 14 bases sitting between them. This CDR3 comprises 15 residues. CDR3 sequence reads: CASRTHPQVNTEAFF. In DNA, the CDR3 is TGTGCCAGCAGGACCCACCCTCAGGTGAACACTGAAGCTTTCTTT.

This clonotype was counted many times. The chain combines TRBV2 with TRBJ1-3; D is unclear. The V end lost 3 bases, the J end lost 1 base, and 13 bases lay between the germline ends. The germline CDR1 and CDR2 sequences are SNHLY and FYNNEI. The CDR3 is made up of 16 amino acids. This CDR3 is CASSESRRRSGNTIYF. The CDR3 bases are TGTGCCAGCAGTGAGAGTAGGAGGAGGTCTGGAAACACCATATATTTT.

CDR3 sequence (DNA): TGTGCCAGCGCTGAAAATCCGGGACAGTCCTACGAGCAGTACTTC. This translates into CASAENPGQSYEQYF. The gene calls are TRBV25-1 and TRBJ2-7, with TRBD1 matching over 7 bases. V was pared by 8 bases and J by 1 base, with 11 bases of the junction left unmatched. The CDR3 spans 15 residues. Germline V CDR1 and CDR2: MGHDK, SYGVNS.

A single count supports this clonotype. The chain uses TRBV13 and TRBJ2-7; 10 bases agree with TRBD1. The CDR3 totals 15 residues. Germline CDR1 and CDR2: PRHDT and FYEKMQ (reference sequence). The J segment lost 6 bases and the V segment lost 5 bases, leaving 10 bases of the junction unmatched. For the CDR3, the DNA is TGTGCCAGCAGCGAAGGGGGACAGGGGTACGTCGAGCAGTACTTC. Its translation is CASSEGGQGYVEQYF.

On this clonotype: The junction differs from germline at one of its ends, possibly a read error. The gene calls are TRBV25-1 and TRBJ1-6; D possibly corresponds to TRBD1 (5 bases). Germline lookup yields CDR1 MGHDK and CDR2 SYGVNS. There are 15 residues in the CDR3. The CDR3 DNA reads TGTGCCAGCAATGAAGGCGGGAGGGGCCGTTCACCCCTCCACTTT. Translation gives CASNEGGRGRSPLHF.

This clonotype was seen a few times. The V gene is TRBV4-2, the J gene TRBJ2-7; D gene unclear. CDR1 LGHNA and CDR2 YNFKEQ come from the germline V gene. The V end lost 0 bases, the J end lost 8 bases, and 11 bases lay between the germline ends. This CDR3 spans 13 amino acids. This CDR3 reads CASSQDPLTQQYF. The CDR3 DNA reads as TGTGCCAGCAGCCAAGATCCCCTCACCCAGCAGTACTTC.

Ten or more counts support this clonotype. The V call is TRBV11-2, the J call TRBJ1-1, with D possibly TRBD1 on 6 matching bases. V lost 5 bases and J lost 3, with 10 bases in between. This CDR3 has 13 amino acids. The V gene's germline CDR1 is SGHAT and CDR2 FQNNGV. DNA of the CDR3: TGTGCCAGCAGCGCCAGGGGATACACTGAAGCTTTCTTT. It yields the protein CASSARGYTEAFF.

This clonotype was counted at least ten times. The chain links TRBV7-9 to TRBJ1-6; the match to TRBD1 covers 9 bases. CDR3 length equals 15 residues. Germline V gene lookup returns CDR1 SEHNR and CDR2 FQNEAQ (reference sequence). V lost 8 bases and J lost 8; bases outside the gene matches: 10. The CDR3 DNA sequence: TGTGCCAGCGCTCCTGGGACAGGGTTAGATTCACCCCTCCACTTT. As protein: CASAPGTGLDSPLHF.